The rows below give T cell receptor beta chains drawn from one sample of a study of cytomegalovirus exposure and HLA in healthy donors. Some clones are missing from TCRdb's copy, which holds only in-frame ones; the method was immunoSEQ multiplex PCR. The data show around 190,000 clones, 70% to 85% seen once. Material for sequencing was PBMCs. The source of these receptors is a girl aged 2 to 9 in good health and CMV-seropositive. The CDR3 runs from the conserved cysteine through the conserved F or W. The order of the fields is V gene, D gene, J gene, clone size, CDR3 DNA, CDR3 protein. The D gene is left open where the match is weak. Size values are once, few and many counts, or a class for expanded clones, and some rows have none.

>TRBV11-3|TRBD2|TRBJ2-1|.
TGTGCCAGCAGCTTGGGACGACTAGCGGGGTTAAATGAGCAGTTCTTC
CASSLGRLAGLNEQFF
>TRBV13|.|TRBJ1-2|.
TGTGCCAGCAGGCCCAACGCAGTCCGATATGGCTACACCTTC
CASRPNAVRYGYTF
>TRBV19|TRBD2|TRBJ2-3|.
TGTGCCAGTAGTATGGCTAGCGGGAGTACAGATACGCAGTATTTT
CASSMASGSTDTQYF
>TRBV19|TRBD1|TRBJ1-2|.
TGTGCCAGTAGTATGACGAGGGGGCGAAGCTATGGCTACACCTTC
CASSMTRGRSYGYTF
>TRBV5-1|TRBD2|TRBJ2-1|.
TGCGCCAGCAGCTTGGAACTAGCGGGGGACTACAATGAGCAGTTCTTC
CASSLELAGDYNEQFF
>TRBV28|.|TRBJ1-5|.
TGTGCCAGCAGTGCACCTCAGGGTTCCTATCAGCCCCAGCATTTT
CASSAPQGSYQPQHF
>TRBV10-2|.|TRBJ1-1|.
TGCGCCAGCTCAAAAGCTTTCTTT
CASSKAFF
>TRBV28|TRBD1|TRBJ1-4|.
TGTGCCAGCAGCTTGCATCGCCGGACAGGGGGCCTTAATGAAAAACTGTTTTTT
CASSLHRRTGGLNEKLFF
>TRBV14|TRBD1|TRBJ2-1|.
TGTGCCAGCGGTGGACAGGCCTACAATGAGCAGTTCTTC
CASGGQAYNEQFF
>TRBV11-2|TRBD1|TRBJ1-3|.
TGTGCCAGCAGTTTTACAGGGGGCTCGGGAAACACCATATATTTT
CASSFTGGSGNTIYF
>TRBV7-2|.|TRBJ2-4|.
TGTGCCAGCAGCTTACCATTCAGGGGAAACATTCAGTACTTC
CASSLPFRGNIQYF
>TRBV30|TRBD1|TRBJ2-1|.
TGTGCCTCCTCGACAGGGGGCGGCGAGCAGTTCTTC
CASSTGGGEQFF
>TRBV14|.|TRBJ1-1|few
TGTGCCAGCAGCCAAGACGCAGGGGAAGGGAAAGCTTTCTTT
CASSQDAGEGKAFF
>TRBV9|TRBD1|TRBJ1-3|.
TGTGCCAGCAGCGAACGACAGATTACAGGGGCCGGGGGAAACACCATATATTTT
CASSERQITGAGGNTIYF
>TRBV7-3|.|TRBJ1-1|once
TGTGCCAGCAGCCTCATACAGGGCTCTGAAGCTTTCTTT
CASSLIQGSEAFF
>TRBV4-1|TRBD1|TRBJ2-7|once
TGCGCCAGCAGCCAAGATCCGGGACAGCTTCACCTCTACGAGCAGTACTTC
CASSQDPGQLHLYEQYF